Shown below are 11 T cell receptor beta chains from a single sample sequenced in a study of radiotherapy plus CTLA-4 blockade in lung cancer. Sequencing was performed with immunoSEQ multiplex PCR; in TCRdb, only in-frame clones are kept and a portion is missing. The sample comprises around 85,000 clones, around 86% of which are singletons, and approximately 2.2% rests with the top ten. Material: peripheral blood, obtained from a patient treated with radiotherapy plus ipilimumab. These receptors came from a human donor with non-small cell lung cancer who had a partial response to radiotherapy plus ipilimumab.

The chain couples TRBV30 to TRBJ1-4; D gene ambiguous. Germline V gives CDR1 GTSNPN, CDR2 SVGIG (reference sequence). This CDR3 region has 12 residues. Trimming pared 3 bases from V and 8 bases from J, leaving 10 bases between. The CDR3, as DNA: TGTGCCTGGAGCACAGCCGAGGAAAAACTGTTTTTT. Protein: CAWSTAEEKLFF.

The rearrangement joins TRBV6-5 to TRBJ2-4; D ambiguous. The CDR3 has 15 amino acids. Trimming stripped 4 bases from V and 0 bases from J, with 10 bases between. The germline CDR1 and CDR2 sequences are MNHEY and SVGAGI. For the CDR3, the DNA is TGTGCCAGCAGTTCCCGACGGAGAGCCAAAAACATTCAGTACTTC. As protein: CASSSRRRAKNIQYF.

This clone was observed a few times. CDR3 DNA: TGTGCCAGCAGCCCAAGGGGGACAGGGGTTCATGAGCAGTTCTTC. This translates into CASSPRGTGVHEQFF. The chain combines TRBV7-8 with TRBJ2-1; 10 bases map to TRBD1. Germline V gives CDR1 SGHVS, CDR2 FQNEAQ. The CDR3 runs to 15 residues. V was clipped by 5 bases and J by 8 bases; unmatched bases: 9.

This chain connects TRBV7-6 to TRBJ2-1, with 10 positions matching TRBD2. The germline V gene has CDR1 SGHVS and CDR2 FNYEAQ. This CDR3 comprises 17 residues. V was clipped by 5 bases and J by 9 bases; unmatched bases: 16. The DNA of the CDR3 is TGTGCCAGCAGCCAACCGGCGACTAGCGGGTCTGGTATTGAGCAGTTCTTC. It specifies CASSQPATSGSGIEQFF.

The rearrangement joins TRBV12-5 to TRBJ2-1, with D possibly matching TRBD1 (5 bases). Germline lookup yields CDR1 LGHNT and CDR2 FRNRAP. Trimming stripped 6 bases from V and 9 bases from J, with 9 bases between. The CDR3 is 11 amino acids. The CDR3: CASGIRGEQFF. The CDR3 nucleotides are TGTGCTAGTGGAATAAGGGGTGAGCAGTTCTTC.

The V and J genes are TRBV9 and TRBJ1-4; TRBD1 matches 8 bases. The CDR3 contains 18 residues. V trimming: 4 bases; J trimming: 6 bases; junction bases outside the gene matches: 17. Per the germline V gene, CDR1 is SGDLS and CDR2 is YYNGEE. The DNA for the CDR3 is TGTGCCAGCAGCTCACAGTTGACAGGGGATCCGGGGGATGAAAAACTGTTTTTT. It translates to CASSSQLTGDPGDEKLFF.

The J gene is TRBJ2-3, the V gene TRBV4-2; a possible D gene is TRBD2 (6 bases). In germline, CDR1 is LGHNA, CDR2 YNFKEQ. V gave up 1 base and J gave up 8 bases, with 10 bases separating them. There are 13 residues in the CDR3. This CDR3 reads CASSQGMGGTQYF. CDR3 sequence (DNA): TGTGCCAGCAGCCAAGGGATGGGAGGTACGCAGTATTTT.

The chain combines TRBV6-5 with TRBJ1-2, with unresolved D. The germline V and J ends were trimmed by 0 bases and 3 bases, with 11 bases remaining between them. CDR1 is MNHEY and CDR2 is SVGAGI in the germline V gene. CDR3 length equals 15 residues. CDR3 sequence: CASSYSSFADYGYTF. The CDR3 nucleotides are TGTGCCAGCAGTTACTCCTCATTCGCGGACTATGGCTACACCTTC.

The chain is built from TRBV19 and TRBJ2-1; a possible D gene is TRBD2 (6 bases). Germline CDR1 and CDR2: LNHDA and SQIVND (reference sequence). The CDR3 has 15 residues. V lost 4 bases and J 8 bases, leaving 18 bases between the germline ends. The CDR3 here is CASSTAGEVFYEQFF. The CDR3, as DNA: TGTGCCAGTAGTACCGCTGGGGAGGTTTTCTATGAGCAGTTCTTC.

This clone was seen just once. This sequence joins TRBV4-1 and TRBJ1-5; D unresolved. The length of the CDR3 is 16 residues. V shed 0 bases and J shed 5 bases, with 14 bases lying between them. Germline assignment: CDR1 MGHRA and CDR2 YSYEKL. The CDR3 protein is CASSQERGVWDQPQHF. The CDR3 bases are TGCGCCAGCAGCCAAGAACGCGGGGTATGGGATCAGCCCCAGCATTTT.

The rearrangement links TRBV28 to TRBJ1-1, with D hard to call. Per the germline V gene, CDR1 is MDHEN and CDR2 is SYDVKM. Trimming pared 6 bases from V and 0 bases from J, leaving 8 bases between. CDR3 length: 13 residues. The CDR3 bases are TGTGCCAGCAGCCTGACACTGAACACTGAAGCTTTCTTT. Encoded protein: CASSLTLNTEAFF.